The 23 T cell receptor beta chains in this list originate from one sample, sequenced in a study of T cell repertoires in cytomegalovirus infection. TCRdb called the reads again in MiXCR, with one record for every CDR3 protein. The data contain some 350,000 distinct CDR3 sequences, just under 30% of them singletons. These receptors' targets are unknown. The sample here was cultured PBMCs, taken from culture after CMV antigen stimulation. Receptor source: a human donor in good health (CMV status not recorded). Some clones in this sample may be carry-over from other donors' samples.

This rearrangement joins TRBV11-2 to TRBJ2-3; D is uncertain. This CDR3 is 14 amino acids long. The germline V and J ends were trimmed by 2 bases and 2 bases, with 8 bases remaining between them. From germline, CDR1 is SGHAT and CDR2 FQNNGV. The CDR3 region has the DNA TGTGCCAGCAGCTTAACAAGAGACACAGATACGCAGTATTTT. This sequence encodes CASSLTRDTDTQYF.

This clonotype occurred a few times. The chain employs TRBV10-3 and TRBJ1-5; D is uncertain. CDR1 is ENHRY and CDR2 is SYGVKD in the germline V gene. The V gene lost 4 bases and the J gene lost 7 bases, with 11 bases spanning the gap. This CDR3 region has 13 residues. The CDR3 loop reads CAISAADEQPQHF. CDR3 sequence (DNA): TGTGCCATCAGTGCAGCAGACGAGCAGCCCCAGCATTTT.

This clonotype was counted only a few times. J is TRBJ2-3 and V is TRBV7-3; tentatively, D is TRBD1 (5 bases). Germline lookup yields CDR1 SGHTA and CDR2 FQGTGA. This CDR3 spans 14 amino acids. Trimming left V 5 bases short and J 4 bases short, with 13 bases between. The CDR3 nucleotides read TGTGCCAGCAGCCCTACGGCAGGGTCAGATACGCAGTATTTT. This translates into CASSPTAGSDTQYF.

This clonotype was counted ten times or more. This sequence joins TRBV10-3 and TRBJ1-1; D is possibly TRBD1 (5 bases). Trimming removed 9 bases from V and 7 bases from J, with 15 bases in between. The CDR3 is made up of 12 amino acids. The germline V gene encodes CDR1 ENHRY and CDR2 SYGVKD. Written as DNA, the CDR3 is TGTGCCATTCGACGGGGGGGGGATGAAGCTTTCTTT. It codes for CAIRRGGDEAFF.

This clonotype has at least ten counts. CDR3 bases: TGTGCCAGCAGCTTAAGGGGAGGGGTGGGCCATCAGCCCCAGCATTTT. Protein product: CASSLRGGVGHQPQHF. This rearrangement joins TRBV7-2 to TRBJ1-5; maybe TRBD1 (5 bases). The ends were cut back, 2 bases at V and 5 bases at J, with 16 bases in the middle. This CDR3 is 16 amino acids long. CDR1 SGHTA and CDR2 FQGNSA come from the germline V gene. Supplemented by reference TRBV7-2 and TRBJ1-5, the full variable domain reads GAGVSQSPSNKVTEKGKDVELRCDPISGHTALYWYRQSLGQGLEFLIYFQGNSAPDKSGLPSDRFSAERTGGSVSTLTIQRTQQEDSAVYLCASSLRGGVGHQPQHFGDGTRLSIL.

This clonotype has a count of ten or more. The genes are TRBV19 and TRBJ2-2, with 9 bases lining up with TRBD2. The CDR3 has 15 residues. After removal of 10 bases from V and 5 bases from J, the junction contained 11 bases not matched to a gene. Per germline, CDR1 LNHDA and CDR2 SQIVND (reference sequence). The CDR3 here is CATREGTSRTGELFF. The CDR3 nucleotides read TGTGCCACTCGAGAGGGGACTAGCAGAACCGGGGAGCTGTTTTTT.

This clonotype was observed a few times. The rearrangement joins TRBV6-5 to TRBJ1-6; 10 bases align to TRBD1. V trimming: 5 bases; J trimming: 8 bases; junction bases outside the gene matches: 6. The CDR3 consists of 15 residues. The germline CDR1 and CDR2 sequences are MNHEY and SVGAGI. The CDR3 DNA is TGTGCCAGCAGTACGCCCGACAGGGGGCATTCACCCCTCCACTTT. This sequence encodes CASSTPDRGHSPLHF.

V gene TRBV19 combines with J gene TRBJ1-2; D may be TRBD1 (5 bases). V was pared by 6 bases and J by 8 bases, with 19 bases between. CDR1 and CDR2 from the germline V gene are LNHDA and SQIVND (reference sequence). The CDR3 has 14 residues. As DNA, the CDR3 is TGTGCCAGTAGCTATTTAGCCGGGACGGAGGGCTACACCTTC. This translates into CASSYLAGTEGYTF.

This chain uses TRBV10-3 with TRBJ1-5; 9 nucleotides line up with TRBD1. From germline, CDR1 is ENHRY and CDR2 SYGVKD. This CDR3 has 17 amino acids. V lost 0 bases to trimming and J lost 6 bases; unmatched junction nucleotides: 9. The CDR3 loop is CAISESGSGQGGQPQHF. DNA for the CDR3: TGTGCCATCAGTGAGTCTGGTTCGGGACAGGGAGGTCAGCCCCAGCATTTT.

A few counts support this clonotype. The chain carries TRBV5-4 and TRBJ2-3; 9 bases map to TRBD1. Looked up from germline, CDR1 is SGHNT and CDR2 is YYREEE (reference sequence). The CDR3 has 20 residues. After removal of 2 bases from V and 1 base from J, the junction contained 17 bases not matched to a gene. The CDR3 protein is CASSFGPFGGTGTGTDTQYF. In DNA, the CDR3 is TGTGCCAGCAGCTTTGGTCCTTTTGGCGGGACAGGGACTGGCACAGATACGCAGTATTTT.

The V call is TRBV5-1, the J call TRBJ2-1; 11 nucleotides align to TRBD1. From germline, CDR1 is SGHRS and CDR2 YFSETQ. The CDR3 is made up of 19 amino acids. V dropped 0 bases and J dropped 0; count of bases not matched to a gene: 8. This CDR3 reads CASSLGTGGSLSSYNEQFF. As DNA, the CDR3 is TGCGCCAGCAGCTTGGGGACAGGGGGCTCTTTAAGCTCCTACAATGAGCAGTTCTTC.

The chain combines TRBV29-1 with TRBJ1-2; D not certain. The CDR3 extends over 12 amino acids. Germline CDR1 SQVTM, CDR2 ANQGSEA. The V and J ends lost 5 bases and 2 bases respectively, with 9 bases between them. Here the CDR3 reads CSVRRGNYGYTF. For the CDR3, the DNA is TGCAGCGTTAGAAGAGGGAACTATGGCTACACCTTC.

This clonotype was recorded a few times. The V call is TRBV7-2, the J call TRBJ2-5; TRBD1 aligns across 7 bases. Germline V gene lookup returns CDR1 SGHTA and CDR2 FQGNSA. V shed 2 bases, J shed 0 bases, and the junction held 3 bases outside the gene matches. The CDR3 runs 15 residues. The DNA of the CDR3 is TGTGCCAGCAGCTTAAGGGGGCAATACCAAGAGACCCAGTACTTC. Protein sequence: CASSLRGQYQETQYF.

The gene calls are TRBV7-2 and TRBJ2-6; TRBD1 matches at 7 bases. The V gene end was trimmed by 4 bases and the J gene end by 2 bases; junction bases not matched to a gene: 2. Looked up from germline, CDR1 is SGHTA and CDR2 is FQGNSA. This CDR3 has 15 amino acids. CDR3 coding DNA: TGTGCCAGCAGCTCCGGGACAGCTGGGGCCAACGTCCTGACTTTC. Its protein product is CASSSGTAGANVLTF.

This clonotype has only a few counts. This chain links TRBV11-2 with TRBJ1-1; 7 bases map to TRBD1. J gave up 2 bases and V 4 bases, and 28 bases lay outside the gene matches. Per germline, CDR1 SGHAT and CDR2 FQNNGV. The CDR3 covers 22 residues. CDR3 sequence reads: CASSSNYRGSRFKGHRNTEAFF. The CDR3 region has the DNA TGTGCCAGCAGCTCCAACTACAGGGGCTCCCGATTCAAGGGGCACCGAAACACTGAAGCTTTCTTT.

The chain combines TRBV12-3 or TRBV12-4 with TRBJ2-1; 14 bases are a match to TRBD2. The CDR3 contains 15 residues. Trimming removed 6 bases from V and 10 bases from J; junction bases left unmatched: 8. CDR3 in DNA: TGTGCCAGCAGAACCGGGACTAGCGGGAGTAGGGAGCAGTTCTTC. Its protein product is CASRTGTSGSREQFF.

The chain employs TRBV19 and TRBJ1-2; the D gene is possibly TRBD1 (5 bases). The V end lost 7 bases, the J end lost 4 bases, and 16 bases lay between the germline ends. The CDR3 has 14 amino acids. Germline CDR1 reads LNHDA; CDR2 reads SQIVND (reference sequence). CDR3 in DNA: TGTGCCAGTACCTCGGACACTTCCCTCTATGGCTACACCTTC. It codes for CASTSDTSLYGYTF.

This clonotype was observed many times. This chain links TRBV7-8 with TRBJ2-2; no clear D. Trimming removed 7 bases from V and 7 bases from J, with 16 bases in between. CDR3 length: 14 residues. Germline CDR1 and CDR2: SGHVS and FQNEAQ. The CDR3 spells CASNQVQADGELFF. DNA for the CDR3: TGTGCCAGCAACCAAGTCCAGGCTGACGGGGAGCTGTTTTTT.

Comment on this clonotype: Germline is not matched at one junction end, which may reflect a read error. The rearrangement links TRBV4-1 to TRBJ2-2, with D possibly TRBD1 on 6 matching bases. The CDR3 runs to 16 residues. The germline V gene encodes CDR1 MGHRA and CDR2 YSYEKL. CDR3 in amino acids: CASSQPQGQRTGELFF. The DNA of the CDR3 is TGTGCCAGCAGCCAACCCCAAGGACAGCGCACCGGGGAGCTGTTTTTT.

J is TRBJ2-1 and V is TRBV2; 7 nucleotides match TRBD2. V was clipped by 8 bases and J by 7 bases; unmatched bases: 26. CDR1 and CDR2 (germline): SNHLY, FYNNEI. There are 19 residues in the CDR3. CDR3 protein: CASAGSEAGVLDPANEQFF. The DNA of the CDR3 is TGTGCCAGCGCAGGGAGCGAGGCGGGGGTATTGGACCCAGCAAATGAGCAGTTCTTC.

The J gene is TRBJ1-6, the V gene TRBV14; D unclear. This CDR3 is 12 amino acids long. Germline lookup yields CDR1 SGHDN and CDR2 FVKESK. Trimming stripped 1 base from V and 16 bases from J, with 11 bases between. The chain's CDR3 is CASSQAGVRLHF. The CDR3 region has the DNA TGTGCCAGCAGCCAAGCGGGAGTGAGACTCCACTTT. Complete variable domain (other parts from reference TRBV14 and TRBJ1-6): EAGVTQFPSHSVIEKGQTVTLRCDPISGHDNLYWYRRVMGKEIKFLLHFVKESKQDESGMPNNRFLAERTGGTYSTLKVQPAELEDSGVYFCASSQAGVRLHFGNGTRLTVT.

This clonotype occurred a few times. One end of the junction is discordant with germline, which a read error may explain. The rearrangement links TRBV7-8 to TRBJ2-3; 9 bases match TRBD1. This CDR3 has 16 amino acids. Germline V lookup: CDR1 SGHVS, CDR2 FQNEAQ. CDR3 nucleotide sequence: TGTGCCAGCAGCCTACCACGACAGGGGGGCACAGAAACGCAGTATTTT. This translates into CASSLPRQGGTETQYF.

The CDR3 DNA follows: TGTGCCAGCAGTCACCAGGGCAATGAGCAGTTCTTC. It yields the protein CASSHQGNEQFF. This chain connects TRBV12-3 or TRBV12-4 to TRBJ2-1; D perhaps matches TRBD1 (5 bases). Trimming took 5 bases from V and 6 from J, leaving 8 bases between them. CDR3 length: 12 amino acids.